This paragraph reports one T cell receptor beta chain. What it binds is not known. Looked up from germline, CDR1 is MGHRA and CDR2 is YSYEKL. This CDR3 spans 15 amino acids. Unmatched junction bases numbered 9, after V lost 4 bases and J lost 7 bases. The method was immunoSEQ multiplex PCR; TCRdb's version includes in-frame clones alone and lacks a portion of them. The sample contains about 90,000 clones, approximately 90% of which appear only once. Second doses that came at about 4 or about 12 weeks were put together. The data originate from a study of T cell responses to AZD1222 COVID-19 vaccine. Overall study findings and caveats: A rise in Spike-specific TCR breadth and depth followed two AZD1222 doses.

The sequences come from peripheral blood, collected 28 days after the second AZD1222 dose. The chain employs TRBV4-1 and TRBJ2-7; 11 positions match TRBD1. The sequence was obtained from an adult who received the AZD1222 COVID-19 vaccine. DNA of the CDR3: TGCGCCAGCAGCCTCTCGGACAGGGGGCAGGGAGAGCAGTACTTC. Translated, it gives CASSLSDRGQGEQYF.